The T cell receptor (beta chain) described here comes from a study of T cell changes during pregnancy in multiple sclerosis. Using immunoSEQ multiplex PCR, the repertoire was profiled, and TCRdb retains in-frame clones only, with some absent. The table lists some 60,000 clones, 93% of them singletons. Trimming removed 2 bases from V and 1 base from J, with 12 bases in between. This CDR3 is built from 16 residues. Germline V gives CDR1 ENHRY, CDR2 SYGVKD. The rearrangement joins TRBV10-3 to TRBJ1-5, with D perhaps matching TRBD1 (5 bases). The sample here was peripheral blood, taken after pregnancy. The sequence was collected from a female donor with multiple sclerosis, enrolled in a pregnancy study. This CDR3 is CAISEGQGWSNQPQHF. In DNA form, the CDR3 reads TGTGCCATCAGTGAGGGGCAGGGCTGGAGCAATCAGCCCCAGCATTTT.